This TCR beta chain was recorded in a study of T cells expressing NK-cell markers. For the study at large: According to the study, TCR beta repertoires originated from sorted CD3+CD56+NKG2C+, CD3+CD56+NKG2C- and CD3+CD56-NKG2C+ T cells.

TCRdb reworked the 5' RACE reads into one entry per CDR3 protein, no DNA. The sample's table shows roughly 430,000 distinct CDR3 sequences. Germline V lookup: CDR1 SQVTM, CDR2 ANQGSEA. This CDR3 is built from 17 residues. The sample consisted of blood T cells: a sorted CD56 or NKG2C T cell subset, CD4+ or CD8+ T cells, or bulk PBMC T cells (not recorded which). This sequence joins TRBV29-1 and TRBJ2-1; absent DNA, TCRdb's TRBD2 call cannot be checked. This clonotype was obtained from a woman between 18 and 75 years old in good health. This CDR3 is CSVEDRDRLAFHNEQFF.